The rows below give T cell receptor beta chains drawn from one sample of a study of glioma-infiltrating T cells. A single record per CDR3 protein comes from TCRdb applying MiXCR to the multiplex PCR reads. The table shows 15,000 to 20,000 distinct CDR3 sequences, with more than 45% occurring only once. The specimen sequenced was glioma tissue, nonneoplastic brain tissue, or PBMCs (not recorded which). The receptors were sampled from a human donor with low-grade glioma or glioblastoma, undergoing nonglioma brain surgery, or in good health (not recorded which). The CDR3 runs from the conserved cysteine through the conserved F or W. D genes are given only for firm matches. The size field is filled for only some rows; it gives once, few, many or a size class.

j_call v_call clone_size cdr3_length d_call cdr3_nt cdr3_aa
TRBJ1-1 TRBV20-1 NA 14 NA TGCAGTGCTAGAGGTCGGATTCGGAACACTGAAGCTTTCTTT CSARGRIRNTEAFF
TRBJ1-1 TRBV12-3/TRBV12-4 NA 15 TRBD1 TGTGCCAGCAGTTTAGGGGACAGGGGATACACTGAAGCTTTCTTT CASSLGDRGYTEAFF
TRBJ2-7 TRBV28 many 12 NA TGTGCCAGCAGCCGGGACACCTACGAGCAGTACTTC CASSRDTYEQYF
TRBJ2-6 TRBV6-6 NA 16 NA TGTGCCAGCACCCTTCTCGGGACATCTGGGGCCAACGTCCTGACTTTC CASTLLGTSGANVLTF
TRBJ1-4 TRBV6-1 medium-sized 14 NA TGTGCCAGCAGTTATGAACTGATGGAGGGAAAACTGTTTTTT CASSYELMEGKLFF
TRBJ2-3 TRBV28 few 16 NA TGTGCCAGCAGTTTATCGGTCAGGGCTAGCACAGATACGCAGTATTTT CASSLSVRASTDTQYF
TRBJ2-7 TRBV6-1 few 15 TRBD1 TGTGCCAGCAGTGCCGGACAGGGGAACGCCTACGAGCAGTACTTC CASSAGQGNAYEQYF
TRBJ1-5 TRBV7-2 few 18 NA TGTGCCAGCAGCTTAGGGATATTGGCCGTTAATAGCAATCAGCCCCAGCATTTT CASSLGILAVNSNQPQHF
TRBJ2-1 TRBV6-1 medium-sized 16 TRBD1 TGTGCCAGCAGTCGAGAGACAGGGGGCGCCTACAATGAGCAGTTCTTC CASSRETGGAYNEQFF
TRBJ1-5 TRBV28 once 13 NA TGTGCCAGCAGCGGGACTGGGAGTTGGGCCCAGCATTTT CASSGTGSWAQHF
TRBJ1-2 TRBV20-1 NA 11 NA TGCAGTGCTAGGGTCGGCTATGGCTACACCTTC CSARVGYGYTF
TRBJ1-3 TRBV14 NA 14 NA TGTGCCAGCAGACAGGGTACGGCTGGAAACACCATATATTTT CASRQGTAGNTIYF
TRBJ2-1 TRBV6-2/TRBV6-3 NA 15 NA TGTGCCAGCAGTTACCTCCTCGGTAGGGGGAATGAGCAGTTCTTC CASSYLLGRGNEQFF
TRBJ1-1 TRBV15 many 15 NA TGTGCCACCAGCAGAGATCCCCCGTCCGGCACTGAAGCTTTCTTT CATSRDPPSGTEAFF
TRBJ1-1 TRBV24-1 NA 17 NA TGTGCCACCAGTGACAGTAGGGCATCTTGGGCGCCCCCCGAAGCTTTCTTT CATSDSRASWAPPEAFF
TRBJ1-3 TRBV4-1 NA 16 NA TGCGCCAGCAGCCAAGACCACCAGGGGACTGGAAACACCATATATTTT CASSQDHQGTGNTIYF
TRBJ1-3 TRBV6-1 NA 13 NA TGTGCCAGCAGTTTTCCGTCTGCGAACACCATATATTTT CASSFPSANTIYF
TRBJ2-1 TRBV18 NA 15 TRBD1 TGTGCCAGCTCACCGACAGGGTCGCAGCCGGATGAGCAGTTCTTC CASSPTGSQPDEQFF
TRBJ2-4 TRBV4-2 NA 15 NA TGTGCCAGCAGCCAAGATGGCGGAGCCAAAAACATTCAGTACTTC CASSQDGGAKNIQYF
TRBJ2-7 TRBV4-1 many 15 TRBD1 TGCGCCAGCAGCCAAGAGAGGACAGGGGGCGACGAGCAGTACTTC CASSQERTGGDEQYF
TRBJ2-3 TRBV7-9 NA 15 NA TGTGCCAGCAGCTTAGCGGACCTTCGCACAGATACGCAGTATTTT CASSLADLRTDTQYF
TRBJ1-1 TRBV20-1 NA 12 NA TGCAGTGCTAGAGATTTGGGGCCAGGAGCTTTCTTT CSARDLGPGAFF
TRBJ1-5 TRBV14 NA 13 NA TGTGCCAGCAGCCAATTCATGAATCAGCCCCAGCATTTT CASSQFMNQPQHF
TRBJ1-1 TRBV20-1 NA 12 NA TGCAGTGCTACGACTGTAAACACTGAAGCTTTCTTT CSATTVNTEAFF
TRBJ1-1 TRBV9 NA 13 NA TGTGCCAGCAGCGTTACAATGAACACTGAAGCTTTCTTT CASSVTMNTEAFF
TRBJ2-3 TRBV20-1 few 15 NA TGCAGTGCTAGGACCAGTGCGGGATTCACAGATACGCAGTATTTT CSARTSAGFTDTQYF